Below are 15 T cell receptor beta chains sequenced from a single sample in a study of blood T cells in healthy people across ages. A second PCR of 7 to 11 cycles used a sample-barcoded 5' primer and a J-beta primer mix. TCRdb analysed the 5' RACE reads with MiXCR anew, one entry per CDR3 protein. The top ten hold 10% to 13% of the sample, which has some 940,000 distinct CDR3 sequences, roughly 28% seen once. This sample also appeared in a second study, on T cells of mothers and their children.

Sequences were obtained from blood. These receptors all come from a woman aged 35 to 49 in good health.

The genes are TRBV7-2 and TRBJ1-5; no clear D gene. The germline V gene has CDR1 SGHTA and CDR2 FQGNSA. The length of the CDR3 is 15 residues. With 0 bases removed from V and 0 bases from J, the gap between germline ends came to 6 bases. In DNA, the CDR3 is TGTGCCAGCAGCTTAGCCCGGGATAGCAATCAGCCCCAGCATTTT. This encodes CASSLARDSNQPQHF.

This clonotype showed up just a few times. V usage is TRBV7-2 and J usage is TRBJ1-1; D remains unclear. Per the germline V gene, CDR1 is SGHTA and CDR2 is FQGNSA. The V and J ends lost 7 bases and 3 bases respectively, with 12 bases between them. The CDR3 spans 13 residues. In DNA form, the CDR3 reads TGTGCCAGCACCTCGTACTATTACACTGAAGCTTTCTTT. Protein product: CASTSYYYTEAFF.

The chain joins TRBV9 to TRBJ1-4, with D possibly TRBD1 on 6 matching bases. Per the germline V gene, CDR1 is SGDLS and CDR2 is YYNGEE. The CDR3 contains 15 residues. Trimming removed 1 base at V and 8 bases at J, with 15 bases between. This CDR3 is CASSVSWGREEKLFF. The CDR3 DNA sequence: TGTGCCAGCAGCGTATCTTGGGGGCGCGAAGAAAAACTGTTTTTT.

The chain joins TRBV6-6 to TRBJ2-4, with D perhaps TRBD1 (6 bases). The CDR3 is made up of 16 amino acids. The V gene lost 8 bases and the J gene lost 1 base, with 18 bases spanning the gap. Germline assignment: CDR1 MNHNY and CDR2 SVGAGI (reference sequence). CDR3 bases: TGTGCCAGCGAAGGGGGAGACGAGAGGGCCAAAAACATTCAGTACTTC. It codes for CASEGGDERAKNIQYF.

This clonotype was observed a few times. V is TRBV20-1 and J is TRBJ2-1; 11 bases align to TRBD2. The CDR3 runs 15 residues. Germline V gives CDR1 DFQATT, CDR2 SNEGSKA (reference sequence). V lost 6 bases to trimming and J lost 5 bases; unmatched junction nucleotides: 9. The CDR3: CSATETSGAHNEQFF. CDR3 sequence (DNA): TGCAGTGCAACAGAGACTAGCGGGGCACACAATGAGCAGTTCTTC.

The CDR3: CASSLGINNQPQHF. CDR3 bases: TGTGCCAGCAGCTTGGGGATTAACAATCAGCCCCAGCATTTT. This chain joins TRBV7-2 and TRBJ1-5; no firm D call. V lost 3 bases, J lost 3 bases, and 9 bases lay in between. This CDR3 comprises 14 residues. Germline loops: CDR1 SGHTA, CDR2 FQGNSA.

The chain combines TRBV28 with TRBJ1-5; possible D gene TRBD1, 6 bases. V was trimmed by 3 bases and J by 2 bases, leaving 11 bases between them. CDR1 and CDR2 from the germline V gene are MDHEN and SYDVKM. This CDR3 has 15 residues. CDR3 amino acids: CASSFRGAGNQPQHF. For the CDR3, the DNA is TGTGCCAGCAGTTTCCGGGGGGCAGGCAATCAGCCCCAGCATTTT.

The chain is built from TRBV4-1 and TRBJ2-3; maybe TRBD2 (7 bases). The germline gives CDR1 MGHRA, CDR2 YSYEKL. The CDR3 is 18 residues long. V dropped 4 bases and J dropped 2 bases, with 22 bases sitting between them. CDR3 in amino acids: CASSPGRGAWGDTDTQYF. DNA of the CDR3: TGCGCCAGCAGCCCCGGTCGGGGGGCGTGGGGGGACACAGATACGCAGTATTTT.

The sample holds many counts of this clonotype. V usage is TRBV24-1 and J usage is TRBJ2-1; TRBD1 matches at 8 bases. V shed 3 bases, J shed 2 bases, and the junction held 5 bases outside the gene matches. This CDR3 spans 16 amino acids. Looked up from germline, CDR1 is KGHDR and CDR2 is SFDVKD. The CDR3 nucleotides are TGTGCCACCAGTGATGACAGGGGCGAGACCTACAATGAGCAGTTCTTC. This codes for CATSDDRGETYNEQFF.

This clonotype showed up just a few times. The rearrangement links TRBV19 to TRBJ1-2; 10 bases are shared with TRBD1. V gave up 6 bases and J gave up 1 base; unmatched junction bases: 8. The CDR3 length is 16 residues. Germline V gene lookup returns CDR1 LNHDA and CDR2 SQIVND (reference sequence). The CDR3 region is CASSGGQGNHNYGYTF. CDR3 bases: TGTGCCAGTAGCGGGGGACAGGGGAATCATAACTATGGCTACACCTTC.

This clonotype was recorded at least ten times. CDR3 sequence reads: CSARDFKGTGSYEQYF. The CDR3 coding sequence is TGCAGTGCTAGAGATTTTAAGGGGACGGGCTCCTACGAGCAGTACTTC. The chain joins TRBV20-1 to TRBJ2-7, with D perhaps matching TRBD1 or TRBD2 (5 bases each). The germline V and J ends were trimmed by 0 bases and 0 bases, with 15 bases remaining between them. This CDR3 region has 16 residues. Germline assignment: CDR1 DFQATT and CDR2 SNEGSKA (reference sequence).

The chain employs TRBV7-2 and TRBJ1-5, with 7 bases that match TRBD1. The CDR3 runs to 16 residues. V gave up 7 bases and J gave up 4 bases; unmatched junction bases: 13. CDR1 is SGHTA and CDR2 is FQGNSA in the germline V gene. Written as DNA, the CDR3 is TGTGCCAGCACCAAAACCGACAGGGATAGTAATCAGCCCCAGCATTTT. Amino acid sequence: CASTKTDRDSNQPQHF.

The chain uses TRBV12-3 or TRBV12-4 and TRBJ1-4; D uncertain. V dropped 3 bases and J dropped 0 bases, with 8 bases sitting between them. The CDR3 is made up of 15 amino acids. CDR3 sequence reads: CASSFIASTNEKLFF. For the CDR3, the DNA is TGTGCCAGCAGTTTTATTGCCTCAACTAATGAAAAACTGTTTTTT.

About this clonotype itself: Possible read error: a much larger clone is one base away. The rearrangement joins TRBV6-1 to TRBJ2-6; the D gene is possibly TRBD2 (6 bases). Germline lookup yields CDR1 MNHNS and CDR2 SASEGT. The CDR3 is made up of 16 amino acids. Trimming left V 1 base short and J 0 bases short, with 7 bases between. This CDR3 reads CASSEGGGSGANVLTF. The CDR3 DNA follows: TGTGCCAGCAGTGAAGGGGGAGGCTCTGGGGCCAACGTCCTGACTTTC.

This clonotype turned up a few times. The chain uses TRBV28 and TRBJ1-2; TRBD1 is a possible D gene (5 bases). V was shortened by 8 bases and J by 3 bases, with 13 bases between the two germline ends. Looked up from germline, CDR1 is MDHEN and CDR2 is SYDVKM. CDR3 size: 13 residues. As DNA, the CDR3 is TGTGCCAGCGTTGAAGGGGATTACTATGGCTACACCTTC. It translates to CASVEGDYYGYTF.